This TCR beta chain is drawn from a study of T-cell memory formation after mild COVID-19. Points from the study as a whole: Among clones contracting day 15 to 85, CD4/CD8 was balanced, whereas later expanders leaned CD4+.

This clonotype came up a few times. Its cognate antigen is unknown. TCRdb analysed the 5' RACE reads with MiXCR anew, one entry per CDR3 protein. The sample contains about 150,000 distinct CDR3 sequences, less than 20% of which appear only once. The specimen was PBMCs or a T cell subset sorted from them (not recorded which). This sequence originates from an adult woman who had mild COVID-19 (a few samples of this study predate the infection). Cell type and time point are not known.

CDR3 sequence (DNA): TGCAGCGTACTAGCGACCCAAGAGACCCAGTACTTC. This gives the protein CSVLATQETQYF. The rearrangement links TRBV29-1 to TRBJ2-5, with TRBD2 matching over 7 bases. CDR1 and CDR2 (germline): SQVTM, ANQGSEA. The CDR3 totals 12 residues. Trimming cost V 6 bases and J 1 base; bases outside gene matches: 2.